The present T cell receptor beta chain was sequenced within a study of blood T cell repertoires in COVID-19. TCRdb's copy holds only in-frame clones and misses some; the assay was immunoSEQ multiplex PCR. The table has a few hundred thousand clones, about 88% seen once. CDR1 and CDR2 from the germline V gene are LGHDT and YNNKEL (reference sequence). After removal of 1 base from V and 3 bases from J, the junction contained 1 base not matched to a gene. The CDR3 totals 15 residues. This clone was detected a few times. The sequencing sample was made of PBMCs or T cells enriched from blood (not recorded which). The J gene is TRBJ1-4, the V gene TRBV3-1 (or the pseudogene TRBV3-2), with 8 bases fitting TRBD1. The sequence derives from a woman aged 18-29 years who had been exposed to COVID-19. The CDR3 spells CASSQAGGSNEKLFF. The CDR3 nucleotides read TGTGCCAGCAGCCAAGCAGGGGGCTCTAATGAAAAACTGTTTTTT.